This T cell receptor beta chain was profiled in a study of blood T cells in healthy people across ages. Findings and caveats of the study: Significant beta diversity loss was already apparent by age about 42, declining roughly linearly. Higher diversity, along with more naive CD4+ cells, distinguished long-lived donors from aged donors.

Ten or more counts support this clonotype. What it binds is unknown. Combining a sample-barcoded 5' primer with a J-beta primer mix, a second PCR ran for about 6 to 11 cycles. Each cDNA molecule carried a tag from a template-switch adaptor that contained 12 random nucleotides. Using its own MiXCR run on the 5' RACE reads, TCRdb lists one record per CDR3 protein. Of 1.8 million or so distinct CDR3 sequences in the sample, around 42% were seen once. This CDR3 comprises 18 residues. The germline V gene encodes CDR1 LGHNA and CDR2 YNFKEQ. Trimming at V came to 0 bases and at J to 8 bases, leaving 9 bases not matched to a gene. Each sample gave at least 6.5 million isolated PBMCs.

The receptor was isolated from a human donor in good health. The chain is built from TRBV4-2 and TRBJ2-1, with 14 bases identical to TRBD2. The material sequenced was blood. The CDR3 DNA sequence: TGTGCCAGCAGCCAAGATGGGACTAGCGGGGGAGAGACCGATGAGCAGTTCTTC. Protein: CASSQDGTSGGETDEQFF.